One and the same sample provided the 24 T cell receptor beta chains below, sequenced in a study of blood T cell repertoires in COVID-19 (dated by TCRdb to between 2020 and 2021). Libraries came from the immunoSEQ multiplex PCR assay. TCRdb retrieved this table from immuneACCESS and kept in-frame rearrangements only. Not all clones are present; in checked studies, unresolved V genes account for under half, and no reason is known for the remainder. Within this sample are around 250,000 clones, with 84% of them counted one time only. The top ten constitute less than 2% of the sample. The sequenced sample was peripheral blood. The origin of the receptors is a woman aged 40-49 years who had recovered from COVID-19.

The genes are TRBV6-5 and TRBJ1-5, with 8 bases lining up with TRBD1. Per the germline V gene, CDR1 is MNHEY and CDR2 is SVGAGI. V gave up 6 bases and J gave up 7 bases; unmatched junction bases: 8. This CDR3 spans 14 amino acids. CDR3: CASSLGTGGQPQHF. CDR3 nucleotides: TGTGCCAGCAGCCTTGGGACAGGTGGCCAGCCCCAGCATTTT.

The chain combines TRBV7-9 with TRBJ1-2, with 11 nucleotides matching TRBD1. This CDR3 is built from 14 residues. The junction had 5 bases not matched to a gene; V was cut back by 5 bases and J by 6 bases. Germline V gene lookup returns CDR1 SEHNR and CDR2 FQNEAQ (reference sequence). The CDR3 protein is CASSPWTGGDGYTF. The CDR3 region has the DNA TGTGCCAGCAGCCCCTGGACAGGGGGCGATGGCTACACCTTC.

The CDR3, as DNA: TGTGCCAGCAAAAACAGCGGCTCTGGAAACACCATATATTTT. It codes for CASKNSGSGNTIYF. The J gene is TRBJ1-3, the V gene TRBV13; D is ambiguous. The V gene lost 7 bases and the J gene lost 0 bases, with 10 bases spanning the gap. In germline, CDR1 is PRHDT, CDR2 FYEKMQ (reference sequence). This CDR3 has 14 residues.

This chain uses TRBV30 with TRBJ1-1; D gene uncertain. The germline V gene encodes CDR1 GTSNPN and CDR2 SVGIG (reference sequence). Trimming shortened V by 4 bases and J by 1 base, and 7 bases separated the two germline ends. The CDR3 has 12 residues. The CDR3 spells CAWNGQNTEAFF. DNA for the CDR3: TGTGCCTGGAACGGTCAGAACACTGAAGCTTTCTTT.

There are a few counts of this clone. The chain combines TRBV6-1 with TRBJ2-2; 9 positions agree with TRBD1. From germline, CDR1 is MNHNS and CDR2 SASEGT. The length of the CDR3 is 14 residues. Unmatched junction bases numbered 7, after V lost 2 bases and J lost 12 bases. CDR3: CASSEKWTGAKLFF. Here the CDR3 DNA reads TGTGCCAGCAGTGAAAAGTGGACAGGGGCGAAGCTGTTTTTT.

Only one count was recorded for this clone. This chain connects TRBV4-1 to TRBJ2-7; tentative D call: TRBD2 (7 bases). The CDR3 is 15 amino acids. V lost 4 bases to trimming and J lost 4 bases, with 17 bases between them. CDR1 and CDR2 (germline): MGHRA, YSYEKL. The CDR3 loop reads CASSPSRGGGYEQYF. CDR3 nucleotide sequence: TGCGCCAGCAGCCCTTCCAGGGGAGGGGGATACGAGCAGTACTTC.

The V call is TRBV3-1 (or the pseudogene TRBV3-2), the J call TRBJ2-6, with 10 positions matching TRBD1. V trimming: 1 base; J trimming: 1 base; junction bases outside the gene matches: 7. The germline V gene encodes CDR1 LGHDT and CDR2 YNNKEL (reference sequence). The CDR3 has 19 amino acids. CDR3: CASSQGKWGQGSGANVLTF. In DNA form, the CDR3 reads TGTGCCAGCAGCCAAGGAAAGTGGGGACAGGGGTCTGGGGCCAACGTCCTGACTTTC.

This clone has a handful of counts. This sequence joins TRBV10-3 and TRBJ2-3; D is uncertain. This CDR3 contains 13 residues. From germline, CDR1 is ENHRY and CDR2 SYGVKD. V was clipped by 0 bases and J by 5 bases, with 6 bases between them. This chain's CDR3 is CAISESLGDTQYF. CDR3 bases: TGTGCCATCAGTGAGTCTCTAGGAGATACGCAGTATTTT.

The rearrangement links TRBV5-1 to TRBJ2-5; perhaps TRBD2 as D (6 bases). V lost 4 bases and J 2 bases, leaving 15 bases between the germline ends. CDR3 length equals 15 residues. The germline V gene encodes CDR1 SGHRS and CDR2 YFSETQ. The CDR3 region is CASSPGDLDQETQYF. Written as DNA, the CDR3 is TGCGCCAGCAGCCCGGGGGATTTAGATCAAGAGACCCAGTACTTC.

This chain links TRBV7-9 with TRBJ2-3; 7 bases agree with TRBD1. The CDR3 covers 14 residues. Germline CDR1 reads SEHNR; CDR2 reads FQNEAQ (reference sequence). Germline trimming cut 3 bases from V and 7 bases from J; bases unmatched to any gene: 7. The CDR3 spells CASSLSQGDYTQYF. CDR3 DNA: TGTGCCAGCAGCTTGAGCCAGGGGGATTATACGCAGTATTTT.

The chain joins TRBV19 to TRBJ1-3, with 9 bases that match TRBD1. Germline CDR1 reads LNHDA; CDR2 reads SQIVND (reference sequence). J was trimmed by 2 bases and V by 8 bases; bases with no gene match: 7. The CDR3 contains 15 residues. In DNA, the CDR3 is TGTGCCAGTCGTCCCGGGACAGGGACTGGAAACACCATATATTTT. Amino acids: CASRPGTGTGNTIYF.

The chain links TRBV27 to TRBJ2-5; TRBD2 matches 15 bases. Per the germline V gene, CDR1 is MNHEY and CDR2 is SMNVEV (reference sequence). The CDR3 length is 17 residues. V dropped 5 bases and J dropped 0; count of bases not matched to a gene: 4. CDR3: CASSLGTSGGYQETQYF. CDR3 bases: TGTGCCAGCAGTCTCGGGACTAGCGGGGGGTACCAAGAGACCCAGTACTTC.

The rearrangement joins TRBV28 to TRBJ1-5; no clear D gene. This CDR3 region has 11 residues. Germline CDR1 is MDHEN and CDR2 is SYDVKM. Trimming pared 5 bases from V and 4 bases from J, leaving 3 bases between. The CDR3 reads CASSRNQPQHF. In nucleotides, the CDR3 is TGTGCCAGCAGTCGGAATCAGCCCCAGCATTTT.

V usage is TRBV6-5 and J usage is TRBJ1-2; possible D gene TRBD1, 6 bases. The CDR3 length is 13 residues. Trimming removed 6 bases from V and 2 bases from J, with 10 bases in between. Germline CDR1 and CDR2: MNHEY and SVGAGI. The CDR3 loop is CASRMDSNYGYTF. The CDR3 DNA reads TGTGCCAGCAGAATGGACAGCAACTATGGCTACACCTTC.

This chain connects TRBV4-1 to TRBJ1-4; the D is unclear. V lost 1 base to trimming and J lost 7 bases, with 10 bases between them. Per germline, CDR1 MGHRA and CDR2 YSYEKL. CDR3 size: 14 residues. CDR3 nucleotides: TGCGCCAGCAGCCAAGGGGCTTTGAGTGAAAAACTGTTTTTT. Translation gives CASSQGALSEKLFF.

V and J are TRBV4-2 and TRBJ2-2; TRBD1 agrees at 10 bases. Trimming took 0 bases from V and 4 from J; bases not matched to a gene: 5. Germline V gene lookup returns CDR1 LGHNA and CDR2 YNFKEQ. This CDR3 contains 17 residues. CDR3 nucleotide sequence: TGTGCCAGCAGCCAAGATCAGGGACAGGGGAGCACCGGGGAGCTGTTTTTT. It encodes CASSQDQGQGSTGELFF.

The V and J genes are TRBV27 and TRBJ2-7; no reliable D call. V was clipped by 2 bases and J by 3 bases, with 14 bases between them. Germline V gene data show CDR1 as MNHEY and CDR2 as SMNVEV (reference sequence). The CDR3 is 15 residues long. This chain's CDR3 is CASSLDPRGYYEQYF. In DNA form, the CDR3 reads TGTGCCAGCAGTTTAGACCCCCGCGGATACTACGAGCAGTACTTC.

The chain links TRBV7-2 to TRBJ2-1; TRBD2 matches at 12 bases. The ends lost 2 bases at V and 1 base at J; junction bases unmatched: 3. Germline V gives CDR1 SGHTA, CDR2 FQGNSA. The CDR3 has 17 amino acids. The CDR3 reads CASSLTSGGPSYNEQFF. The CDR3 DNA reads TGTGCCAGCAGCTTAACTAGCGGGGGGCCATCCTACAATGAGCAGTTCTTC.

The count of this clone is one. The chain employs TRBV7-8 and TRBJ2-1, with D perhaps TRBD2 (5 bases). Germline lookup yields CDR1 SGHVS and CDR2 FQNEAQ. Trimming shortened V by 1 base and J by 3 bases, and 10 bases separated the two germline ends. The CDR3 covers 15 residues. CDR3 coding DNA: TGTGCCAGCAGCTTAGGAGGGCCGTACTACAATGAGCAGTTCTTC. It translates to CASSLGGPYYNEQFF.

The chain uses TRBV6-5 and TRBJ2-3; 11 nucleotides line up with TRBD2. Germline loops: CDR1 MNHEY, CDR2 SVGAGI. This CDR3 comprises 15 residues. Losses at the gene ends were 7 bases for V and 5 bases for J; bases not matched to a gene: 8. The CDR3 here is CASMVAGGPGDTQYF. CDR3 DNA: TGTGCCAGCATGGTAGCGGGGGGGCCTGGAGATACGCAGTATTTT.

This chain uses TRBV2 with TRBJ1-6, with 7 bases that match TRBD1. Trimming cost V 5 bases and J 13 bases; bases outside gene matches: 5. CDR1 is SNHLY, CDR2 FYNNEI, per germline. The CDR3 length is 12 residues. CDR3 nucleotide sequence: TGTGCCAGCAGTTTAACAGGGGCTCCCCTCCACTTT. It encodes CASSLTGAPLHF.

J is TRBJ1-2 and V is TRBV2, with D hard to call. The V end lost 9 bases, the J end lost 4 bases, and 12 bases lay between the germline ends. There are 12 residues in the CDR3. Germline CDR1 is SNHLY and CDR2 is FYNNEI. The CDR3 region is CARREGGYGYTF. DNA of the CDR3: TGTGCCAGGAGGGAGGGCGGCTATGGCTACACCTTC.

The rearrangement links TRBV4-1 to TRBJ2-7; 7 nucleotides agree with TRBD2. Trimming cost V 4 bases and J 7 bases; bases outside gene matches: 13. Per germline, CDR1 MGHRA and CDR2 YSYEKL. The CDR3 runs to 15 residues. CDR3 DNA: TGCGCCAGCAGCCCAAGTGGGGGGGAGGGAGAAGAGCAGTACTTC. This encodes CASSPSGGEGEEQYF.

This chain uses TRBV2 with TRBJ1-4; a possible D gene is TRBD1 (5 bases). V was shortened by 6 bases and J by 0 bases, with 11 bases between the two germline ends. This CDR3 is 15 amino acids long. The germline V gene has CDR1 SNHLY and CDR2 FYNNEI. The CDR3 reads CASSPDRTTNEKLFF. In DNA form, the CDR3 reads TGTGCCAGCAGCCCTGACAGAACAACTAATGAAAAACTGTTTTTT. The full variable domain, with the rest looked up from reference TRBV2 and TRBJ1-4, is EPEVTQTPSHQVTQMGQEVILRCVPISNHLYFYWYRQILGQKVEFLVSFYNNEISEKSEIFDDQFSVERPDGSNFTLKIRSTKLEDSAMYFCASSPDRTTNEKLFFGSGTQLSVL.